The clone carrying this TCR beta chain was counted ten times or more. Antigen: not known. Trimming took 8 bases from V and 2 from J, leaving 13 bases between them. CDR1 and CDR2 from the germline V gene are MDHEN and SYDVKM. The CDR3 has 14 residues. These data belong to a study of CD8 T cells in ankylosing spondylitis. Study-wide results and caveats: Some motif variants were previously reported in reactive arthritis synovial fluid and blood. Several highly homologous variants formed a TCR beta motif that appeared characteristic of ankylosing spondylitis blood.

TCRdb reprocessed the 5' RACE reads via MiXCR and lists one record per CDR3 protein. Of 200,000 to 250,000 distinct CDR3 sequences in the sample, roughly a tenth are singletons; the top ten hold about 6.8%. What was sequenced was blood, either unsorted or a sorted T cell fraction (not recorded which). The sequence derives from a male donor with ankylosing spondylitis or in good health (not recorded which). V gene TRBV28 combines with J gene TRBJ2-1; D is tentatively TRBD1 or TRBD2 (5 bases each). The CDR3 loop reads CASLPGRPYNEQFF. CDR3 sequence (DNA): TGTGCCAGCCTCCCGGGACGGCCCTACAATGAGCAGTTCTTC. The variable domain in full, with the rest retrieved from reference TRBV28 and TRBJ2-1, is DVKVTQSSRYLVKRTGEKVFLECVQDMDHENMFWYRQDPGLGLRLIYFSYDVKMKEKGDIPEGYSVSREKKERFSLILESASTNQTSMYLCASLPGRPYNEQFFGPGTRLTVL.